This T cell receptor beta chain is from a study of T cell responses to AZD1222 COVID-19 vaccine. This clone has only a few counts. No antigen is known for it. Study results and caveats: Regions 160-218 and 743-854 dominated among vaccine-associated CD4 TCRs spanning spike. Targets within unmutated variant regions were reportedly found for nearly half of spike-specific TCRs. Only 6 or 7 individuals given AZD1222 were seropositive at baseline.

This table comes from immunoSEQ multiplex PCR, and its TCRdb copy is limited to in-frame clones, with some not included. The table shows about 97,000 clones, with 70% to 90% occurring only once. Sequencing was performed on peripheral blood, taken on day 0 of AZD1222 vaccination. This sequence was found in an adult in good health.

CDR3 protein: CASSQSVPGESETQYF. In DNA form, the CDR3 reads TGCGCCAGCAGCCAATCCGTCCCAGGGGAATCAGAGACCCAGTACTTC. The rearrangement links TRBV4-3 to TRBJ2-5; TRBD1 is a possible D gene (6 bases). Germline V gene data show CDR1 as LGHNA and CDR2 as YSLEER. The CDR3 runs to 16 residues. V lost 2 bases and J lost 4, with 17 bases in between.